This T cell receptor beta chain was found in a study of cytomegalovirus exposure and HLA in healthy donors. Researchers ran the PCR with 60 Vbeta and 13 Jbeta primers. Sequencing was performed with immunoSEQ multiplex PCR; in TCRdb, only in-frame clones are kept and a portion is missing. The sample has about 210,000 clones; around 80% are singletons. Overall study findings and caveats: Equally common other TCR beta chains were less clonally expanded than HLA-associated ones, a later analysis found. Later analysis identified a missense DCLRE1C variant that was linked to TCR beta V- and J-gene trimming.

As concerns this clone: The target antigen is unknown.

Germline CDR1 SQVTM, CDR2 ANQGSEA. V was pared by 4 bases and J by 1 base, with 16 bases between. The CDR3 extends over 15 amino acids. The sequence came from a boy aged 10-17 years in good health and CMV-seronegative. The chain links TRBV29-1 to TRBJ1-2; no firm D call. Sequences were obtained from PBMCs. The CDR3 DNA sequence: TGCAGCGTTGGTGGGCTGAATCAATTTAACTATGGCTACACCTTC. Protein product: CSVGGLNQFNYGYTF.